Here is one TCR beta chain with its context. Its target is unknown. Using immunoSEQ multiplex PCR, the repertoire was profiled, and TCRdb retains in-frame clones only, with some absent. In the table there are around 33,000 clones, approximately 64% of which are singletons. Germline loops: CDR1 SGHRS, CDR2 YFSETQ. J gave up 3 bases and V 0 bases, and 3 bases lay outside the gene matches. This CDR3 is built from 15 residues. The record originates from a study of vaccination effects on CD4 cells after COVID-19. Study as a whole: Post-vaccine sampling occurred a median 72 days after the second dose. Study-wide findings and caveats: Clones induced by infection and by vaccine showed marked clonal contraction late after vaccination.

Before sequencing took place, the ViraFEST assay used viral peptide pools to expand antigen-specific CD4+ T cells. Following culture for around 10 days, CD4+ T cells were isolated. Participants each got two BNT162b2 or mRNA-1273 vaccine doses. Each vaccine recipient was nucleocapsid antibody negative and had no prior SARS-CoV-2 infection. The V and J genes are TRBV5-1 and TRBJ2-1, with 7 bases identical to TRBD1. The sequencing here drew on CD4+ T cells from PBMCs cultured with SARS-CoV-2 spike peptides, taken after COVID-19 vaccination. The origin of this receptor is a human donor who received a COVID-19 vaccine. In nucleotides, the CDR3 is TGCGCCAGCAGCTTGGGACAGGGTATCTACAATGAGCAGTTCTTC. Translated, it gives CASSLGQGIYNEQFF.